One sample yielded the 19 T cell receptor beta chains listed below, sequenced in a study of blood T cell repertoires in COVID-19. Some clones are missing from TCRdb's copy, which holds only in-frame ones; the method was immunoSEQ multiplex PCR. Seen here are some 160,000 clones, about 90% observed once, and the top ten hold 2.5% to 3.5%. Sequenced material: peripheral blood. All receptors derive from a man between 60 and 75 years old with acute or convalescent COVID-19.

This chain links TRBV19 with TRBJ1-2, with D unclear. The germline V gene has CDR1 LNHDA and CDR2 SQIVND (reference sequence). This CDR3 spans 15 amino acids. Trimming removed 6 bases at V and 0 bases at J, with 14 bases between. Here the CDR3 DNA reads TGTGCCAGTAGCCCAGGAACAAAAGCTAACTATGGCTACACCTTC. Residues: CASSPGTKANYGYTF.

Points on this clone: A much larger clonotype is one base distant, so this may be a read error. The same CDR3 also results from other DNA sequences found in this sample. The V call is TRBV9, the J call TRBJ1-2, with D unresolved. CDR1 is SGDLS and CDR2 is YYNGEE in the germline V gene. The CDR3 totals 13 residues. Trimming left V 4 bases short and J 3 bases short, with 10 bases between. In nucleotides, the CDR3 is TGTGCCAGCAGCACCTGGGGAGACTATGGCTACACCTTC. Its translation: CASSTWGDYGYTF.

V gene TRBV3-1 (or the pseudogene TRBV3-2) combines with J gene TRBJ2-2; 8 bases are a match to TRBD2. CDR3 length: 16 residues. Germline V gene data show CDR1 as LGHDT and CDR2 as YNNKEL (reference sequence). Losses at the gene ends were 6 bases for V and 2 bases for J; bases not matched to a gene: 8. The CDR3 nucleotides are TGTGCCAGCAGTCCTGGCCGGGGGGGTAACACCGGGGAGCTGTTTTTT. This gives the protein CASSPGRGGNTGELFF.

The chain is built from TRBV12-3 or TRBV12-4 and TRBJ2-6; D is unclear. The CDR3 spans 13 residues. With 6 bases removed from V and 1 base from J, the gap between germline ends came to 4 bases. The CDR3 here is CASSKSGANVLTF. DNA for the CDR3: TGTGCCAGCAGCAAATCTGGGGCCAACGTCCTGACTTTC.

The chain combines TRBV6-2 or TRBV6-3 with TRBJ2-7; 9 bases match TRBD1. Germline assignment: CDR1 MNHEY and CDR2 SVGEGT. The trim removed 5 bases at V and 6 bases at J, leaving 8 bases unmatched. The CDR3 is made up of 14 amino acids. The CDR3 sequence: CASSTGGASREQYF. The DNA for the CDR3 is TGTGCCAGCAGTACAGGGGGCGCGTCCCGCGAGCAGTACTTC.

The CDR3 nucleotides read TGTGCCAGCAGCTTGGCCTCTCCGACCGGGGAGCTGTTTTTT. The encoded protein is CASSLASPTGELFF. The V gene is TRBV5-4, the J gene TRBJ2-2; unclear D gene. The V gene's germline CDR1 is SGHNT and CDR2 YYREEE (reference sequence). Between the trimmed V and J ends, which lost 0 bases and 5 bases, there was a span of 8 bases. CDR3 length: 14 amino acids.

The genes are TRBV11-2 and TRBJ2-3, with 10 nucleotides matching TRBD1. Germline V lookup: CDR1 SGHAT, CDR2 FQNNGV. With 5 bases clipped from V and 0 bases from J, the junction kept 11 bases outside the gene matches. The CDR3 is 18 residues long. CDR3 coding DNA: TGTGCCAGCAGCAAAATACGCCGGGACAGGGGAAGCACAGATACGCAGTATTTT. Protein: CASSKIRRDRGSTDTQYF.

The chain combines TRBV24-1 with TRBJ2-5; 7 bases align to TRBD2. This CDR3 comprises 15 residues. J was trimmed by 4 bases and V by 7 bases; bases with no gene match: 11. Germline assignment: CDR1 KGHDR and CDR2 SFDVKD. CDR3: CATSEGGRGPETQYF. The CDR3 DNA follows: TGTGCCACCAGCGAGGGAGGGCGCGGCCCAGAGACCCAGTACTTC.

The gene calls are TRBV5-1 and TRBJ2-7, with 10 positions matching TRBD1. The J segment lost 1 base and the V segment lost 5 bases, leaving 3 bases of the junction unmatched. Germline V gives CDR1 SGHRS, CDR2 YFSETQ. CDR3 length: 14 amino acids. The CDR3 here is CASSDRGLSYEQYF. DNA of the CDR3: TGCGCCAGCAGTGACAGGGGGCTTTCCTACGAGCAGTACTTC.

The table lists this clone with a count of one. The rearrangement uses TRBV6-5 and TRBJ2-3; 9 bases fit TRBD1. Germline V gene data show CDR1 as MNHEY and CDR2 as SVGAGI. CDR3 length equals 13 residues. Trimming cost V 11 bases and J 6 bases; bases outside gene matches: 9. Here the CDR3 DNA reads TGTGCCTCCCGGGGACAGGGCATCGATACGCAGTATTTT. It encodes CASRGQGIDTQYF.

The chain carries TRBV30 and TRBJ1-6, with TRBD1 matching 7 bases. From germline, CDR1 is GTSNPN and CDR2 SVGIG (reference sequence). The CDR3 contains 15 residues. The V gene end was trimmed by 0 bases and the J gene end by 7 bases; junction bases not matched to a gene: 6. CDR3 protein: CAWSVQQGSNSPLHF. DNA for the CDR3: TGTGCCTGGAGTGTTCAACAGGGGTCAAATTCACCCCTCCACTTT.

V is TRBV30 and J is TRBJ1-2; 11 bases line up with TRBD1. Germline V gene sequence: CDR1 GTSNPN, CDR2 SVGIG (reference sequence). The CDR3 loop spans 15 amino acids. Trimming took 1 base from V and 4 from J; bases not matched to a gene: 5. Here the CDR3 reads CAWSARDRGIYGYTF. The DNA of the CDR3 is TGTGCCTGGAGTGCCCGGGACAGGGGGATCTATGGCTACACCTTC.

The rearrangement joins TRBV6-2 or TRBV6-3 to TRBJ2-7; 14 nucleotides agree with TRBD2. Germline V gene data show CDR1 as MNHEY and CDR2 as SVGEGT. The CDR3 extends over 15 amino acids. V lost 6 bases and J lost 2; bases outside the gene matches: 3. The CDR3 protein is CASSRLAGGPYEQYF. CDR3 in DNA: TGTGCCAGCAGCCGACTAGCGGGGGGGCCCTACGAGCAGTACTTC.

The J gene is TRBJ1-2, the V gene TRBV27; D call uncertain. V dropped 0 bases and J dropped 7 bases, with 9 bases sitting between them. The CDR3 length is 13 residues. CDR1 MNHEY and CDR2 SMNVEV come from the germline V gene (reference sequence). The CDR3 DNA reads as TGTGCCAGCAGTTTATCGGGCGGACTTGGCTACACCTTC. Translation gives CASSLSGGLGYTF.

This rearrangement joins TRBV7-9 to TRBJ1-2; 7 bases map to TRBD1. CDR3 length: 13 amino acids. Germline V gene lookup returns CDR1 SEHNR and CDR2 FQNEAQ (reference sequence). The J segment lost 7 bases and the V segment lost 5 bases, leaving 7 bases of the junction unmatched. The chain's CDR3 is CASSPDRAFGYTF. DNA of the CDR3: TGTGCCAGCAGCCCCGACAGGGCGTTTGGCTACACCTTC.

The chain couples TRBV30 to TRBJ1-2, with D perhaps TRBD1 (6 bases). V was pared by 4 bases and J by 2 bases, with 11 bases between. The CDR3 loop spans 13 amino acids. Germline-derived CDR1 and CDR2 are GTSNPN and SVGIG (reference sequence). The CDR3 DNA is TGTGCCTGGAACCCGACAGGCAACTATGGCTACACCTTC. This gives the protein CAWNPTGNYGYTF. Combining the CDR3 with reference TRBV30 and TRBJ1-2 gives the whole variable domain SQTIHQWPATLVQPVGSPLSLECTVEGTSNPNLYWYRQAAGRGLQLLFYSVGIGQISSEVPQNLSASRPQDRQFILSSKKLLLSDSGFYLCAWNPTGNYGYTFGSGTRLTVV.

CDR3 sequence reads: CASSLKAGVRTNEKLFF. CDR3 nucleotides: TGTGCCAGCAGTTTAAAGGCCGGGGTCAGGACTAATGAAAAACTGTTTTTT. The rearrangement uses TRBV27 and TRBJ1-4; D is uncertain. The CDR3 runs to 17 residues. V was trimmed by 2 bases and J by 2 bases, leaving 15 bases between them. The germline V gene encodes CDR1 MNHEY and CDR2 SMNVEV (reference sequence).

The chain carries TRBV6-5 and TRBJ1-3; D call uncertain. CDR1 and CDR2 from the germline V gene are MNHEY and SVGAGI. The V end lost 8 bases, the J end lost 2 bases, and 16 bases lay between the germline ends. This CDR3 comprises 15 residues. Written as DNA, the CDR3 is TGTGCCAGCTTAACGGGTCGGGTACCTGGAAACACCATATATTTT. It specifies CASLTGRVPGNTIYF.

This chain uses TRBV6-2 or TRBV6-3 with TRBJ2-1; 8 bases match TRBD2. V shed 2 bases, J shed 8 bases, and the junction held 8 bases outside the gene matches. CDR1 is MNHEY and CDR2 is SVGEGT in the germline V gene. This CDR3 region has 15 residues. As DNA, the CDR3 is TGTGCCAGCAGTTACGGCGGGAGGAACCGGGATGAGCAGTTCTTC. Its protein is CASSYGGRNRDEQFF.